This TCR beta chain was identified during a study of T cell responses to AZD1222 COVID-19 vaccine. Study-wide results and limits: The donor cohort was predominantly white British with a female majority, and clonal diversity may have been underestimated.

The repertoire was sequenced with immunoSEQ multiplex PCR; TCRdb's copy has only in-frame clones and lacks some. Here the sample spans some 120,000 clones, around 83% being singletons. Only a few counts were recorded for this clone. Its antigen is not known. Trimming cost V 0 bases and J 6 bases; bases outside gene matches: 6. CDR1 SGHNT and CDR2 YYREEE come from the germline V gene (reference sequence). This CDR3 has 15 amino acids. The TCR sequence derives from an adult who received the AZD1222 COVID-19 vaccine. This chain links TRBV5-4 with TRBJ2-5; 9 bases align to TRBD1. The input for sequencing was peripheral blood, taken 28 days after the second AZD1222 dose. The DNA for the CDR3 is TGTGCCAGCAGCTTGGGAACAGGGGGCCGACAGACCCAGTACTTC. Translating it yields CASSLGTGGRQTQYF.